A single sample is the source of the 17 T cell receptor beta chains below, sequenced in a study of shared clonotypes between healthy human individuals. Some clones are missing from TCRdb's copy, which holds only in-frame ones; the method was immunoSEQ multiplex PCR. The sample lists some 240,000 clones, about 69% occurring once. Input material: memory CD4+ T cells sorted from blood. Subset in this sample: CD45RA-negative fraction. These receptors were collected from a man younger than 45 in good health.

The rearrangement joins TRBV7-2 to TRBJ2-5; 11 nucleotides match TRBD2. The germline V gene has CDR1 SGHTA and CDR2 FQGNSA. The junction had 4 bases not matched to a gene; V was cut back by 1 base and J by 6 bases. There are 15 residues in the CDR3. The CDR3 here is CASSLDSSGRKTQYF. CDR3 DNA: TGTGCCAGCAGCTTAGATTCTAGCGGGAGGAAGACCCAGTACTTC.

This CDR3 reads CASSFDGQFEAFF. The CDR3 DNA sequence: TGCGCCAGCAGCTTCGACGGACAGTTTGAAGCTTTCTTT. The genes are TRBV5-1 and TRBJ1-1; TRBD1 might be the D (6 bases). V was cut by 2 bases and J by 7 bases, with 12 bases left in between. The germline V gene has CDR1 SGHRS and CDR2 YFSETQ. The CDR3 has 13 amino acids.

In its sample, this clone was seen once. The V call is TRBV28, the J call TRBJ2-3; D gene ambiguous. This CDR3 spans 12 amino acids. V lost 8 bases and J lost 2, with 8 bases in between. The germline V gene encodes CDR1 MDHEN and CDR2 SYDVKM. CDR3 residues: CASQPDTDTQYF. The CDR3 region has the DNA TGTGCCAGCCAACCGGACACAGATACGCAGTATTTT.

The chain links TRBV6-1 to TRBJ2-7; D gene unclear. The germline V gene encodes CDR1 MNHNS and CDR2 SASEGT. CDR3 length: 15 amino acids. The V and J ends lost 0 bases and 1 base respectively, with 10 bases between them. The DNA of the CDR3 is TGTGCCAGCAGTGAAGCTGGACGGTTGTCCTACGAGCAGTACTTC. Amino acid sequence: CASSEAGRLSYEQYF.

The chain is built from TRBV7-2 and TRBJ1-1; possible D gene TRBD1, 6 bases. Trimming took 5 bases from V and 1 from J, leaving 11 bases between them. CDR3 length equals 14 residues. The germline V gene has CDR1 SGHTA and CDR2 FQGNSA. CDR3 nucleotide sequence: TGTGCCAGCAGCCAACAGGGAACGAACACTGAAGCTTTCTTT. As protein: CASSQQGTNTEAFF.

The chain is built from TRBV5-6 and TRBJ2-2, with 9 bases fitting TRBD1. Trimming at V came to 1 base and at J to 1 base, leaving 8 bases not matched to a gene. The V gene's germline CDR1 is SGHDT and CDR2 YYEEEE. CDR3 size: 18 residues. The CDR3 here is CASSLLTGGARNTGELFF. The CDR3 DNA follows: TGTGCCAGCAGCTTGCTAACAGGGGGCGCGAGGAACACCGGGGAGCTGTTTTTT.

The chain employs TRBV7-2 and TRBJ2-5; maybe TRBD1 (5 bases). V was trimmed by 4 bases and J by 4 bases, leaving 10 bases between them. Germline V gene data show CDR1 as SGHTA and CDR2 as FQGNSA. The CDR3 runs 13 residues. The CDR3 protein is CASSYDSLETQYF. The CDR3 DNA reads TGTGCCAGCAGCTACGACAGTTTAGAGACCCAGTACTTC.

The chain combines TRBV7-8 with TRBJ2-5; D may be TRBD2 (7 bases). This CDR3 has 18 residues. V shed 1 base and J shed 2 bases, with 20 bases lying between them. Germline values: CDR1 SGHVS, CDR2 FQNEAQ. CDR3 nucleotide sequence: TGTGCCAGCAGCTTAGTCGTGGGGGGGCACACCTATCAAGAGACCCAGTACTTC. It yields the protein CASSLVVGGHTYQETQYF.

This clone was seen more than once but under ten times. CDR3 bases: TGTGCCAGCAGCTTGAGATTGGGGGCCGGTGAAAAACTGTTTTTT. This sequence encodes CASSLRLGAGEKLFF. The J gene is TRBJ1-4, the V gene TRBV5-4, with D possibly matching TRBD1 (6 bases). The germline V gene encodes CDR1 SGHNT and CDR2 YYREEE (reference sequence). Trimming left V 1 base short and J 7 bases short, with 14 bases between. The CDR3 is 15 residues long.

The CDR3 coding sequence is TGTGCCAGCAGTGATGGAGAAAACAATGAGCAGTTCTTC. This gives the protein CASSDGENNEQFF. J is TRBJ2-1 and V is TRBV25-1; no clear D. The CDR3 consists of 13 residues. Trimming left V 3 bases short and J 5 bases short, with 8 bases between. Germline CDR1 is MGHDK and CDR2 is SYGVNS.

The V call is TRBV9, the J call TRBJ2-2; possibly TRBD2 for D (5 bases). The germline V gene has CDR1 SGDLS and CDR2 YYNGEE. The CDR3 sequence is 16 residues long. V lost 0 bases and J 5 bases, leaving 14 bases between the germline ends. The CDR3 DNA reads TGTGCCAGCAGCGTAGAACTAGGGTTGGGGACCGGGGAGCTGTTTTTT. Translation gives CASSVELGLGTGELFF. Filled out from reference TRBV9 and TRBJ2-2, the complete variable domain reads DSGVTQTPKHLITATGQRVTLRCSPRSGDLSVYWYQQSLDQGLQFLIQYYNGEERAKGNILERFSAQQFPDLHSELNLSSLELGDSALYFCASSVELGLGTGELFFGEGSRLTVL.

The chain recombines TRBV2 with TRBJ1-2; 10 bases are shared with TRBD1. The J segment lost 10 bases and the V segment lost 4 bases, leaving 9 bases of the junction unmatched. CDR3 length equals 14 residues. Germline CDR1 is SNHLY and CDR2 is FYNNEI. This CDR3 is CASSAARTGGYYTF. The DNA for the CDR3 is TGTGCCAGCAGTGCGGCCCGGACAGGGGGATACTACACCTTC.

This clone turned up a few times. CDR3 amino acids: CASSEGKVTEAFF. The CDR3 coding sequence is TGTGCCAGCTCCGAGGGGAAGGTGACTGAAGCTTTCTTT. The chain is built from TRBV18 and TRBJ1-1, with D possibly TRBD1 on 5 matching bases. Germline V gives CDR1 KGHSH, CDR2 LQKENI. V was trimmed by 6 bases and J by 5 bases, leaving 13 bases between them. This CDR3 has 13 residues.

The V and J genes are TRBV27 and TRBJ2-2; 9 bases agree with TRBD1. The CDR3 has 16 residues. Germline values: CDR1 MNHEY, CDR2 SMNVEV (reference sequence). The V segment lost 2 bases and the J segment 4 bases; nucleotides outside the gene matches: 5. Here the CDR3 reads CASSLRDRAFTGELFF. The DNA of the CDR3 is TGTGCCAGCAGTTTACGGGACAGGGCTTTCACCGGGGAGCTGTTTTTT.

This chain links TRBV2 with TRBJ2-2; D might be TRBD1 (5 bases). This CDR3 comprises 13 residues. Germline V gene data show CDR1 as SNHLY and CDR2 as FYNNEI. Deletions cut 2 bases from V and 7 bases from J, with 8 bases between. The CDR3 sequence: CASSEQGFGELFF. The CDR3 bases are TGTGCCAGCAGTGAACAGGGTTTCGGGGAGCTGTTTTTT.

In the case of this clone: Since a much larger clone is just one base distant, this may be a read error. V usage is TRBV5-4 and J usage is TRBJ2-3, with TRBD1 identical over 8 bases. CDR1 and CDR2 from the germline V gene are SGHNT and YYREEE (reference sequence). The J segment lost 4 bases and the V segment lost 2 bases, leaving 15 bases of the junction unmatched. The CDR3 consists of 18 residues. CDR3 sequence: CASSLGARGRRKADTQYF. The CDR3, as DNA: TGTGCCAGCAGCTTAGGGGCCAGGGGGCGAAGGAAGGCAGATACGCAGTATTTT.

The chain uses TRBV19 and TRBJ1-5, with D perhaps matching TRBD1 (5 bases). Germline lookup yields CDR1 LNHDA and CDR2 SQIVND (reference sequence). The CDR3 extends over 15 amino acids. Trimming stripped 4 bases from V and 6 bases from J, with 16 bases between. The CDR3 spells CASSTNTRVAQPQHF. The CDR3 DNA reads TGTGCCAGTAGTACCAATACCAGGGTGGCTCAGCCCCAGCATTTT. Complete variable domain (other parts from reference TRBV19 and TRBJ1-5): DGGITQSPKYLFRKEGQNVTLSCEQNLNHDAMYWYRQDPGQGLRLIYYSQIVNDFQKGDIAEGYSVSREKKESFPLTVTSAQKNPTAFYLCASSTNTRVAQPQHFGDGTRLSIL.